What follows are 27 T cell receptor beta chains derived from one specimen sequenced in a study of blood T cell repertoires in COVID-19. Assay used: immunoSEQ multiplex PCR; TCRdb lists only in-frame clones, some missing. This table has a few hundred thousand clones, around 88% appearing once. The material sequenced was PBMCs or T cells enriched from blood (not recorded which). Receptors were obtained from a woman between 40 and 55 years old with acute COVID-19.

The chain recombines TRBV27 with TRBJ1-5, with no clear D. The CDR3 runs to 17 residues. V lost 1 base, J lost 4 bases, and 17 bases lay in between. Germline CDR1 is MNHEY and CDR2 is SMNVEV (reference sequence). This CDR3 reads CASSLWGAQGGNQPQHF. CDR3 nucleotides: TGTGCCAGCAGTTTATGGGGAGCCCAAGGTGGAAATCAGCCCCAGCATTTT.

The chain couples TRBV2 to TRBJ2-2; maybe TRBD1 (7 bases). In germline, CDR1 is SNHLY, CDR2 FYNNEI. Trimming took 2 bases from V and 5 from J, leaving 12 bases between them. CDR3 size: 15 residues. The CDR3 loop reads CASSERAGGTGELFF. CDR3 DNA sequence: TGTGCCAGCAGTGAACGGGCAGGGGGGACCGGGGAGCTGTTTTTT.

This clone was observed many times. This sample includes further DNA sequences coding for the same CDR3. The rearrangement links TRBV2 to TRBJ1-5; 7 nucleotides align to TRBD1. CDR3 size: 13 residues. Germline V lookup: CDR1 SNHLY, CDR2 FYNNEI. The V and J ends lost 3 bases and 5 bases, in that order; junction bases with no gene match: 1. CDR3 nucleotides: TGTGCCAGCAGTGATCAGGGGGATCAGCCCCAGCATTTT. Amino acid sequence: CASSDQGDQPQHF.

This clone has just a few counts. The chain combines TRBV9 with TRBJ2-1; 16 positions agree with TRBD2. The CDR3 runs 18 residues. Germline V gene lookup returns CDR1 SGDLS and CDR2 YYNGEE. Trimming at V came to 3 bases and at J to 6 bases, leaving 9 bases not matched to a gene. The CDR3 region is CASSETPGLAGGLNEQFF. Here the CDR3 DNA reads TGTGCCAGCAGCGAAACACCGGGACTAGCGGGGGGGCTCAATGAGCAGTTCTTC.

The V call is TRBV6-5, the J call TRBJ1-6, with TRBD1 as a possible D gene (5 bases). This CDR3 comprises 13 residues. V lost 6 bases to trimming and J lost 7 bases, with 10 bases between them. Germline CDR1 is MNHEY and CDR2 is SVGAGI. CDR3 region: CASRQVGNSPLHF. The CDR3 bases are TGTGCCAGCAGACAGGTGGGAAATTCACCCCTCCACTTT.

This clone was counted many times. V usage is TRBV5-1 and J usage is TRBJ1-4, with TRBD1 matching over 7 bases. Germline values: CDR1 SGHRS, CDR2 YFSETQ. Trimming at V came to 3 bases and at J to 0 bases, leaving 11 bases not matched to a gene. The CDR3 sequence is 18 residues long. For the CDR3, the DNA is TGCGCCAGCAGCTCCCGCGGGGACAGACTTGCAACTAATGAAAAACTGTTTTTT. Amino acids: CASSSRGDRLATNEKLFF.

The V and J genes are TRBV5-6 and TRBJ1-5, with 9 bases lining up with TRBD1. CDR3 size: 18 residues. Germline assignment: CDR1 SGHDT and CDR2 YYEEEE. The junction had 11 bases not matched to a gene; V was cut back by 4 bases and J by 0 bases. This CDR3 reads CASSNSGTGPYSNQPQHF. The CDR3 DNA reads TGTGCCAGCAGCAATTCCGGGACAGGGCCTTATAGCAATCAGCCCCAGCATTTT.

On this clone itself: Distinct nucleotide sequences in the sample also encode this CDR3. The chain recombines TRBV7-2 with TRBJ1-5, with D possibly TRBD1 on 6 matching bases. V was trimmed by 1 base and J by 2 bases, leaving 9 bases between them. The length of the CDR3 is 15 residues. The germline V gene encodes CDR1 SGHTA and CDR2 FQGNSA. CDR3 DNA sequence: TGTGCCAGCAGCTTAGGGTCAGGGGGCAATCAGCCCCAGCATTTT. Protein sequence: CASSLGSGGNQPQHF.

The gene calls are TRBV2 and TRBJ2-1; 9 positions agree with TRBD1. There are 15 residues in the CDR3. V lost 4 bases, J lost 1 base, and 2 bases stayed unmatched. Germline CDR1 and CDR2: SNHLY and FYNNEI. The CDR3 protein is CASSVGQGSYNEQFF. The CDR3 bases are TGTGCCAGCAGTGTGGGACAGGGTTCCTACAATGAGCAGTTCTTC.

The V and J genes are TRBV12-3 or TRBV12-4 and TRBJ2-5; TRBD2 aligns across 8 bases. J gave up 5 bases and V 4 bases, and 3 bases lay outside the gene matches. This CDR3 spans 13 amino acids. The CDR3 DNA reads TGTGCCAGCAGTTGGGCTAGCGGGGAGACCCAGTACTTC. Residues: CASSWASGETQYF.

There are a few counts of this clone. The rearrangement uses TRBV11-2 and TRBJ2-1; 9 nucleotides line up with TRBD2. CDR1 is SGHAT, CDR2 FQNNGV, per germline. Losses at the gene ends were 1 base for V and 6 bases for J; bases not matched to a gene: 7. This CDR3 is built from 16 residues. CDR3 bases: TGTGCCAGCAGCTTAGGCCATTCGGGACTAGCCAATGAGCAGTTCTTC. This codes for CASSLGHSGLANEQFF. The variable domain in full, with the rest retrieved from reference TRBV11-2 and TRBJ2-1, is EAGVAQSPRYKIIEKRQSVAFWCNPISGHATLYWYQQILGQGPKLLIQFQNNGVVDDSQLPKDRFSAERLKGVDSTLKIQPAKLEDSAVYLCASSLGHSGLANEQFFGPGTRLTVL.

The chain links TRBV14 to TRBJ2-5; the match to TRBD1 covers 8 bases. CDR1 is SGHDN, CDR2 FVKESK, per germline. V lost 4 bases and J lost 2; bases outside the gene matches: 6. The CDR3 is 15 amino acids. The chain's CDR3 is CASSPGTGWQETQYF. The CDR3 coding sequence is TGTGCCAGCAGCCCCGGGACAGGTTGGCAAGAGACCCAGTACTTC.

V is TRBV10-2 and J is TRBJ2-7, with D maybe TRBD1 (5 bases). The V gene lost 2 bases and the J gene lost 0 bases, with 8 bases spanning the gap. This CDR3 has 14 amino acids. The germline CDR1 and CDR2 sequences are WSHSY and SAAADI. Here the CDR3 reads CASSESGASYEQYF. CDR3 nucleotides: TGCGCCAGCAGTGAGAGTGGGGCCTCCTACGAGCAGTACTTC.

The rearrangement links TRBV2 to TRBJ1-5; a weak D match, TRBD1 (5 bases). Germline V gene sequence: CDR1 SNHLY, CDR2 FYNNEI. The CDR3 extends over 16 amino acids. The ends were cut back, 6 bases at V and 0 bases at J, with 15 bases in the middle. CDR3 amino acids: CASSPDSLYSNQPQHF. The CDR3 coding sequence is TGTGCCAGCAGCCCCGACAGTCTTTATAGCAATCAGCCCCAGCATTTT. The variable domain in full, with the rest retrieved from reference TRBV2 and TRBJ1-5, is EPEVTQTPSHQVTQMGQEVILRCVPISNHLYFYWYRQILGQKVEFLVSFYNNEISEKSEIFDDQFSVERPDGSNFTLKIRSTKLEDSAMYFCASSPDSLYSNQPQHFGDGTRLSIL.

The rearrangement joins TRBV2 to TRBJ1-1; TRBD1 agrees at 7 bases. Trimming at V came to 10 bases and at J to 7 bases, leaving 12 bases not matched to a gene. CDR1 is SNHLY and CDR2 is FYNNEI in the germline V gene. The CDR3 has 13 residues. CDR3 nucleotides: TGTGCCATATCAACAGGGGATAGCGGTGAAGCTTTCTTT. The encoded protein is CAISTGDSGEAFF. The complete variable domain, with remaining parts taken from reference TRBV2 and TRBJ1-1, reads EPEVTQTPSHQVTQMGQEVILRCVPISNHLYFYWYRQILGQKVEFLVSFYNNEISEKSEIFDDQFSVERPDGSNFTLKIRSTKLEDSAMYFCAISTGDSGEAFFGQGTRLTVV.

This chain links TRBV7-2 with TRBJ2-7; tentative D call: TRBD2 (5 bases). Trimming took off 7 bases at V and 0 bases at J, with 22 bases between the two ends. Per germline, CDR1 SGHTA and CDR2 FQGNSA. This CDR3 has 17 amino acids. The CDR3 coding sequence is TGTGCCAGCACCGGACTGGACGGTCAACCCCGCTCCTACGAGCAGTACTTC. Amino acids: CASTGLDGQPRSYEQYF.

The chain employs TRBV3-1 (or the pseudogene TRBV3-2) and TRBJ1-4, with no clear D. Trimming removed 0 bases at V and 8 bases at J, with 7 bases between. There are 13 residues in the CDR3. The germline CDR1 and CDR2 sequences are LGHDT and YNNKEL (reference sequence). The CDR3: CASSQEGREKLFF. The CDR3, as DNA: TGTGCCAGCAGCCAAGAAGGCAGGGAAAAACTGTTTTTT.

This clone was seen a single time. The CDR3 nucleotides are TGTGCCAGCTCGGAGGCCCGATATAATTCACCCCTCCACTTT. Encoded protein: CASSEARYNSPLHF. This sequence joins TRBV18 and TRBJ1-6; unclear D gene. CDR1 KGHSH and CDR2 LQKENI come from the germline V gene. CDR3 length: 14 residues. The V gene lost 6 bases and the J gene lost 4 bases, with 10 bases spanning the gap. Supplemented by reference TRBV18 and TRBJ1-6, the full variable domain reads NAGVMQNPRHLVRRRGQEARLRCSPMKGHSHVYWYRQLPEEGLKFMVYLQKENIIDESGMPKERFSAEFPKEGPSILRIQQVVRGDSAAYFCASSEARYNSPLHFGNGTRLTVT.

The sample holds one count of this clone. The chain combines TRBV24-1 with TRBJ2-1; D is perhaps TRBD2 (5 bases). Germline assignment: CDR1 KGHDR and CDR2 SFDVKD. The ends were cut back, 9 bases at V and 7 bases at J, with 9 bases in the middle. This CDR3 has 11 amino acids. CDR3 protein: CATRRENEQFF. CDR3 DNA: TGTGCCACCCGCCGGGAAAATGAGCAGTTCTTC.

This clone appeared a few times. This chain links TRBV19 with TRBJ1-4, with 7 bases fitting TRBD1. The CDR3 sequence is 16 residues long. With V trimmed by 3 bases and J by 7 bases, 11 bases remained unmatched. Per the germline V gene, CDR1 is LNHDA and CDR2 is SQIVND (reference sequence). This CDR3 reads CASSIAHRGRGEKLFF. For the CDR3, the DNA is TGTGCCAGTAGTATCGCTCACAGGGGCAGAGGTGAAAAACTGTTTTTT.

The V call is TRBV30, the J call TRBJ2-2; 10 nucleotides match TRBD2. This CDR3 is built from 17 residues. From germline, CDR1 is GTSNPN and CDR2 SVGIG (reference sequence). Germline trimming cut 2 bases from V and 0 bases from J; bases unmatched to any gene: 6. The CDR3 loop reads CAWSQPGLAPNTGELFF. CDR3 bases: TGTGCCTGGAGTCAACCGGGACTAGCGCCGAACACCGGGGAGCTGTTTTTT.

The rearrangement uses TRBV6-5 and TRBJ2-7; D not certain. Germline CDR1 MNHEY, CDR2 SVGAGI. The CDR3 runs 13 residues. The chain's CDR3 is CASSDSQTVEQYV. In nucleotides, the CDR3 is TGTGCCAGCAGTGACTCTCAAACGGTCGAGCAGTACGTC.

The V and J genes are TRBV7-6 and TRBJ1-1, with TRBD1 matching over 8 bases. There are 16 residues in the CDR3. The J segment lost 5 bases and the V segment lost 4 bases, leaving 12 bases of the junction unmatched. Germline-derived CDR1 and CDR2 are SGHVS and FNYEAQ. The CDR3 reads CASSSQGVLMGTEAFF. The CDR3 DNA is TGTGCCAGCAGCTCACAGGGGGTTCTAATGGGGACTGAAGCTTTCTTT.

The chain couples TRBV9 to TRBJ1-3, with D unclear. Trimming cost V 3 bases and J 3 bases, with 4 bases left between them. The CDR3 is 12 amino acids. The germline V gene encodes CDR1 SGDLS and CDR2 YYNGEE. The CDR3 region is CASSGGGNTIYF. The CDR3 DNA sequence: TGTGCCAGCAGCGGAGGTGGAAACACCATATATTTT.

This clone was found once. The chain links TRBV5-4 to TRBJ1-4, with a possible D match to TRBD1 (5 bases). The CDR3 is 15 residues long. Trimming took off 2 bases at V and 3 bases at J, with 11 bases between the two ends. Germline V gene sequence: CDR1 SGHNT, CDR2 YYREEE (reference sequence). The CDR3 bases are TGTGCCAGCAGCTTCGACAGCGCCCCTAATGAAAAACTGTTTTTT. Protein: CASSFDSAPNEKLFF.

This sequence joins TRBV12-3 or TRBV12-4 and TRBJ1-2; 7 positions agree with TRBD1. CDR3 size: 12 residues. With 6 bases clipped from V and 7 bases from J, the junction kept 5 bases outside the gene matches. Written as DNA, the CDR3 is TGTGCCAGCAGCATTACAGGGGTTGGCTACACCTTC. Translating gives CASSITGVGYTF.

The chain joins TRBV5-5 to TRBJ2-7, with TRBD1 matching over 7 bases. Losses at the gene ends were 0 bases for V and 10 bases for J; bases not matched to a gene: 7. The CDR3 spans 13 residues. Germline CDR1 and CDR2: SGHKS and YYEKEE (reference sequence). The CDR3 here is CASSLGAGGNQYV. DNA for the CDR3: TGTGCCAGCAGCTTGGGGGCAGGGGGTAACCAGTACGTC.